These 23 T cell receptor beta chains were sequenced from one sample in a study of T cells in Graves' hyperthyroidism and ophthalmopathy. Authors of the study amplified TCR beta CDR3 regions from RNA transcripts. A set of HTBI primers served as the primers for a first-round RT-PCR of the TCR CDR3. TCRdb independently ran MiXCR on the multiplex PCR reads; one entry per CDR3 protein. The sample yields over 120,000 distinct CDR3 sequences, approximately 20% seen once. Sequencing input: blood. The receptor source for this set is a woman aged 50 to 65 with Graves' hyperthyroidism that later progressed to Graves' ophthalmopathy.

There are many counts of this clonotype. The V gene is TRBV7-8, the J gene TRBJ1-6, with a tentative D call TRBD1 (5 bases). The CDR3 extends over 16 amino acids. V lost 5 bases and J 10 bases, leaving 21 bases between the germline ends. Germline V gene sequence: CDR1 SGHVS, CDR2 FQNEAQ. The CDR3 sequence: CASSPSMTRVRSPLHF. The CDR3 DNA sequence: TGTGCCAGCAGCCCGAGTATGACCAGGGTGCGCTCACCCCTCCACTTT. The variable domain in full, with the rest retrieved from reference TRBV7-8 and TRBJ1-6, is GAGVSQSPRYKVAKRGQDVALRCDPISGHVSLFWYQQALGQGPEFLTYFQNEAQLDKSGLPSDRFFAERPEGSVSTLKIQRTQQEDSAVYLCASSPSMTRVRSPLHFGNGTRLTVT.

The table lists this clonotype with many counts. In DNA form, the CDR3 reads TGTGCCTGGAGTGTAAGGGGGGCCAACACCATATATTTT. It codes for CAWSVRGANTIYF. The chain carries TRBV30 and TRBJ1-3; possible D gene TRBD1, 6 bases. The CDR3 is 13 amino acids. V lost 0 bases to trimming and J lost 7 bases, with 10 bases between them. CDR1 GTSNPN and CDR2 SVGIG come from the germline V gene (reference sequence).

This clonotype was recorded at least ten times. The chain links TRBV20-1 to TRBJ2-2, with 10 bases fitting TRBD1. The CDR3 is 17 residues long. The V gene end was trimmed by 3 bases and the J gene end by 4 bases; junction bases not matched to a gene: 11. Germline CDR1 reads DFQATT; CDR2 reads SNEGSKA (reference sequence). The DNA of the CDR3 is TGCAGTGCTAGGTTGGGACAGGGGTTGCCGAGCACCGGGGAGCTGTTTTTT. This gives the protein CSARLGQGLPSTGELFF.

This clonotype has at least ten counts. CDR3 residues: CASSEGLAGGWNTGELFF. DNA for the CDR3: TGTGCCAGCAGCGAGGGACTAGCGGGAGGATGGAACACCGGGGAGCTGTTTTTT. The chain joins TRBV6-5 to TRBJ2-2; 15 bases are shared with TRBD2. Trimming took 6 bases from V and 1 from J; bases not matched to a gene: 6. Germline-derived CDR1 and CDR2 are MNHEY and SVGAGI. The length of the CDR3 is 18 residues.

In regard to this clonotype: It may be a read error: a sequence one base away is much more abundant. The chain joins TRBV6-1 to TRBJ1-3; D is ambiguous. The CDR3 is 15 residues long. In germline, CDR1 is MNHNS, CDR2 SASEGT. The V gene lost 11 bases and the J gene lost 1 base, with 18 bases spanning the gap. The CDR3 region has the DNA TGTGCCGGCACCACTGGGGTGAATTCTGGAAACACCATATATTTT. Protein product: CAGTTGVNSGNTIYF.

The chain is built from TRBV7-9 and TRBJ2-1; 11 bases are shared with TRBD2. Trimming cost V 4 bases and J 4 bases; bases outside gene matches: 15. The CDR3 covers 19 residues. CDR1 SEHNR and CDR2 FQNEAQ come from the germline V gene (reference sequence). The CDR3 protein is CASSSFLRPGTSGYNEQFF. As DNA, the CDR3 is TGTGCCAGCAGCTCTTTCCTCAGACCGGGGACTAGCGGTTACAATGAGCAGTTCTTC.

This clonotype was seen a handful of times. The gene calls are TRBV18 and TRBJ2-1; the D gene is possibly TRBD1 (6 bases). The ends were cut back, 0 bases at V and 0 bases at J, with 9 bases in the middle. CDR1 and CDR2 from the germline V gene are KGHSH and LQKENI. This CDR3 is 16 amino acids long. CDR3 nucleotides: TGTGCCAGCTCACCACCGGACAGCGCCTCCTACAATGAGCAGTTCTTC. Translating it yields CASSPPDSASYNEQFF. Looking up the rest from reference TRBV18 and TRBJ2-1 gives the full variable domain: NAGVMQNPRHLVRRRGQEARLRCSPMKGHSHVYWYRQLPEEGLKFMVYLQKENIIDESGMPKERFSAEFPKEGPSILRIQQVVRGDSAAYFCASSPPDSASYNEQFFGPGTRLTVL.

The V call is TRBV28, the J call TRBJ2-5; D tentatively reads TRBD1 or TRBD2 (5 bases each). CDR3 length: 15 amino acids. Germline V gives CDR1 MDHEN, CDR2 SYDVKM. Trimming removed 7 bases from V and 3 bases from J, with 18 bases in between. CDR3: CASTQDGTAKETQYF. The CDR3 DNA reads TGTGCCAGCACCCAAGATGGGACCGCCAAAGAGACCCAGTACTTC.

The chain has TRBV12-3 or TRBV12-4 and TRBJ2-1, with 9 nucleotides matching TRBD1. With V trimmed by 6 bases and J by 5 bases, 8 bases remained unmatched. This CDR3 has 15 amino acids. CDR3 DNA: TGTGCCAGCAGACACTCGGGACAGGGCGACAATGAGCAGTTCTTC. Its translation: CASRHSGQGDNEQFF.

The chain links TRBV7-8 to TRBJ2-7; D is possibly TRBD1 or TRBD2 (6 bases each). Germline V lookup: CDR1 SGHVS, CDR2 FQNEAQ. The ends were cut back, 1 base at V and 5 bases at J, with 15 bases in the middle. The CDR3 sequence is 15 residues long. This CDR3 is CASSLGQEGKDEQYF. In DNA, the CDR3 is TGTGCCAGCAGCTTAGGACAGGAGGGGAAGGACGAGCAGTACTTC.

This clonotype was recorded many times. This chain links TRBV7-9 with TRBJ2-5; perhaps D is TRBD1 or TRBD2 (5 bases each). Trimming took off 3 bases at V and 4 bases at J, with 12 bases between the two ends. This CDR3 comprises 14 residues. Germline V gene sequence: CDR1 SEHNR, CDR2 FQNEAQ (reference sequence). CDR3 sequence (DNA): TGTGCCAGCAGCTTTAGGGGCGCGGGAGAGACCCAGTACTTC. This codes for CASSFRGAGETQYF. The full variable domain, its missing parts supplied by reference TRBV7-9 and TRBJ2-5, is DTGVSQNPRHKITKRGQNVTFRCDPISEHNRLYWYRQTLGQGPEFLTYFQNEAQLEKSRLLSDRFSAERPKGSFSTLEIQRTEQGDSAMYLCASSFRGAGETQYFGPGTRLLVL.

CDR3 residues: CSGGMNTEAFF. The CDR3 region has the DNA TGCAGCGGGGGGATGAACACTGAAGCTTTCTTT. The V and J genes are TRBV29-1 and TRBJ1-1, with D perhaps TRBD1 (5 bases). Germline values: CDR1 SQVTM, CDR2 ANQGSEA. The CDR3 has 11 amino acids. Trimming took off 7 bases at V and 0 bases at J, with 6 bases between the two ends.

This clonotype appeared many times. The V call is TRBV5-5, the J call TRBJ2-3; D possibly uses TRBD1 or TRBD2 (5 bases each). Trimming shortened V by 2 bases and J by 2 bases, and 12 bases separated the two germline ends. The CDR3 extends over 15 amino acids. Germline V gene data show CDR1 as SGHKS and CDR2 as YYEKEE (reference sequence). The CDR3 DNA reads TGTGCCAGCAGCTTCCGGGACGCCGTCACAGATACGCAGTATTTT. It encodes CASSFRDAVTDTQYF. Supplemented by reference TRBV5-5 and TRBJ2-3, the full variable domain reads DAGVTQSPTHLIKTRGQQVTLRCSPISGHKSVSWYQQVLGQGPQFIFQYYEKEERGRGNFPDRFSARQFPNYSSELNVNALLLGDSALYLCASSFRDAVTDTQYFGPGTRLTVL.

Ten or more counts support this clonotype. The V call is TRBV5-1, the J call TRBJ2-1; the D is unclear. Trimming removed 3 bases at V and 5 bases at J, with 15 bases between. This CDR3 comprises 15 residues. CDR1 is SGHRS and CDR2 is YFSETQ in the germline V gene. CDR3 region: CASSSGPQHHNEQFF. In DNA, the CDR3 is TGCGCCAGCAGCTCCGGACCTCAGCACCACAATGAGCAGTTCTTC.

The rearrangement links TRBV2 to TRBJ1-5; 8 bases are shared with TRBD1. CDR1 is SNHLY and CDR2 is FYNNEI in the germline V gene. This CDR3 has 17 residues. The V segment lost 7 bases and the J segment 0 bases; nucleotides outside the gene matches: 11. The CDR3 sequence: CASTSGTGRYSNQPQHF. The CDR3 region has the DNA TGTGCCAGCACCAGTGGGACAGGACGCTATAGCAATCAGCCCCAGCATTTT.

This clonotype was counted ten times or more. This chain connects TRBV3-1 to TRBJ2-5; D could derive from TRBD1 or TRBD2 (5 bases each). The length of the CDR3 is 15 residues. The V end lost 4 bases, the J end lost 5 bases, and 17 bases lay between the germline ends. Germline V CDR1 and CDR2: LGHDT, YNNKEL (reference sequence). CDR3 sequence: CASSPGLGTGETQYF. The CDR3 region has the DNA TGTGCCAGCAGCCCCGGACTGGGGACGGGGGAGACCCAGTACTTC.

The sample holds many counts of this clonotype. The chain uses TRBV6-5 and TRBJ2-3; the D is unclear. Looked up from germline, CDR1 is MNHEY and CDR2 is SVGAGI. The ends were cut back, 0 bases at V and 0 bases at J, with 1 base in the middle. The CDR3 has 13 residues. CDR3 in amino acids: CASSYSSTDTQYF. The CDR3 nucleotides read TGTGCCAGCAGTTACTCGAGCACAGATACGCAGTATTTT.

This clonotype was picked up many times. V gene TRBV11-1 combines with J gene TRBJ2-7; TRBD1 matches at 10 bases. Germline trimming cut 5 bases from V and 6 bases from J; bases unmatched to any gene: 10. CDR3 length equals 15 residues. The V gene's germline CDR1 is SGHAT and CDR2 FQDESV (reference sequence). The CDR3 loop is CASSQGQGFYVEQYF. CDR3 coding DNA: TGTGCCAGCAGCCAGGGACAGGGGTTCTACGTCGAGCAGTACTTC.

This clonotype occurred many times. The CDR3, as DNA: TGCGCCAGCAGCTTGGCCGGGCGGGAGGTAGGAGAGCAGTACTTC. Protein: CASSLAGREVGEQYF. The chain is built from TRBV5-1 and TRBJ2-7, with 8 bases lining up with TRBD2. The germline CDR1 and CDR2 sequences are SGHRS and YFSETQ. The CDR3 sequence is 15 residues long. V was clipped by 0 bases and J by 7 bases; unmatched bases: 9.

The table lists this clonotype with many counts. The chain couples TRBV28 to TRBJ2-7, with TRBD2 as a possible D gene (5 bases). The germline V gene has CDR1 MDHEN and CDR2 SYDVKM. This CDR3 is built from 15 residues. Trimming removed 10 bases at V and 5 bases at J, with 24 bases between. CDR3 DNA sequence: TGTGCCACCGAAGAGAGTAGCGAAAGACGCAACGAGCAGTACTTC. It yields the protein CATEESSERRNEQYF. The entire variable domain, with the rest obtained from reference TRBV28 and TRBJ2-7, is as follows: DVKVTQSSRYLVKRTGEKVFLECVQDMDHENMFWYRQDPGLGLRLIYFSYDVKMKEKGDIPEGYSVSREKKERFSLILESASTNQTSMYLCATEESSERRNEQYFGPGTRLTVT.

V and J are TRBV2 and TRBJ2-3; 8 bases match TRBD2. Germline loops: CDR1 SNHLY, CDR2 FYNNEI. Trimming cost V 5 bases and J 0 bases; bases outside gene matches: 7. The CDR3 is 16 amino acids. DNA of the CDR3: TGTGCCAGCAGTTCCACACTAGCGGCTAGCACAGATACGCAGTATTTT. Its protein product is CASSSTLAASTDTQYF.

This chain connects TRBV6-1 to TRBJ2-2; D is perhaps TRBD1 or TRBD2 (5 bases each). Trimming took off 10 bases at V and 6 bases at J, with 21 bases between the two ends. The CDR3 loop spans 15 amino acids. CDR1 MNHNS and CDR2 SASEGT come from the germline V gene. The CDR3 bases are TGTGCCAACAGGCAGAGGGGAGAGTTCCCCGGGGAGCTGTTTTTT. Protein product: CANRQRGEFPGELFF.

The CDR3: CASSLFDGGLGEQYF. CDR3 coding DNA: TGTGCCAGCAGCTTATTCGACGGGGGGCTGGGCGAGCAGTACTTC. The chain couples TRBV11-2 to TRBJ2-7, with a weak D call TRBD2 (7 bases). The CDR3 totals 15 residues. CDR1 is SGHAT, CDR2 FQNNGV, per germline. V shed 2 bases and J shed 6 bases, with 17 bases lying between them.